The T cell receptor beta chain described here comes from a study of shared clonotypes between healthy human individuals. Comments on this clone: Antigen specificity is unknown.

Notes on the study in general: Compared with clonotypes that all four donors shared, non-shared clonotypes had lower generation probabilities.

In the authors' methods: ImmunoSEQ gave junction-only sequences without quality scores, so filtering differed. Repertoires were generated with immunoSEQ multiplex PCR, while TCRdb's copy carries only in-frame clones and drops some. V, J and clone size are those of that table, while D and trimming were read from the DNA. The sample includes roughly 2.5 million clones, approximately 94% of them seen just once. This CDR3 contains 15 residues. Germline V gene lookup returns CDR1 SNHLY and CDR2 FYNNEI. The V and J ends lost 6 bases and 2 bases, in that order; junction bases with no gene match: 5. The split of CD4+ cells yielded CD45RA+ naive and CD45RA-negative memory subsets.

The chain recombines TRBV2 with TRBJ2-3; TRBD2 agrees at 10 bases. This TCR derives from a man aged 18-30 years in good health. Source material: naive CD4+ T cells sorted from blood. Subset reported: CD45RA+ positively selected. CDR3 residues: CASRGLAEPTDTQYF. CDR3 sequence (DNA): TGTGCCAGCAGAGGACTAGCGGAACCCACAGATACGCAGTATTTT.